The next 25 T cell receptor beta chains were all read from a single sample in a study of T-cell reconstitution after alpha-beta-depleted transplantation in children. It was with unique molecular identifiers that the TCRbeta library was prepared. One entry per CDR3 protein, called by TCRdb with MiXCR from the PCR reads. In the table there are around 960,000 distinct CDR3 sequences, about 30% of which are singletons. The sample here was PBMCs, mostly from graft donor cells, taken 360 days after TCRalphabeta/CD19-depleted stem cell transplant. The receptors were gathered from a boy under three years old who had a stem cell transplant for SCID, so the T cells may come from the graft donor.

This clonotype was found a few times. The V and J genes are TRBV4-3 and TRBJ2-5; TRBD1 matches at 8 bases. Germline V gene lookup returns CDR1 LGHNA and CDR2 YSLEER. V shed 1 base, J shed 3 bases, and the junction held 7 bases outside the gene matches. This CDR3 comprises 16 residues. CDR3 amino acids: CASSQGRTGYEETQYF. CDR3 nucleotides: TGCGCCAGCAGCCAAGGAAGGACAGGGTATGAAGAGACCCAGTACTTC.

This clonotype was counted only a few times. The rearrangement uses TRBV12-3 or TRBV12-4 and TRBJ2-3; D not certain. Trimming cost V 4 bases and J 0 bases, with 11 bases left between them. CDR3 length: 15 amino acids. CDR3 sequence reads: CASSSPRASTDTQYF. CDR3 bases: TGTGCCAGCAGTTCCCCCCGTGCGAGCACAGATACGCAGTATTTT.

V is TRBV10-1 and J is TRBJ2-5; 11 nucleotides match TRBD2. Per the germline V gene, CDR1 is WNHNN and CDR2 is SYGVQD (reference sequence). The CDR3 has 16 amino acids. After removal of 3 bases from V and 2 bases from J, the junction contained 5 bases not matched to a gene. The CDR3 reads CASSDGTSGGQETQYF. The CDR3 nucleotides read TGCGCCAGCAGTGACGGTACTAGCGGGGGTCAAGAGACCCAGTACTTC.

This clonotype has a handful of counts. The chain carries TRBV5-1 and TRBJ1-2; a possible D gene is TRBD1 (6 bases). Germline V CDR1 and CDR2: SGHRS, YFSETQ. This CDR3 has 14 residues. V was clipped by 1 base and J by 4 bases, with 11 bases between them. CDR3 sequence: CASSLWRQVYGYTF. CDR3 coding DNA: TGCGCCAGCAGCTTGTGGAGACAGGTCTATGGCTACACCTTC.

The rearrangement joins TRBV4-1 to TRBJ2-7; no reliable D call. CDR1 is MGHRA, CDR2 YSYEKL, per germline. V was shortened by 10 bases and J by 6 bases, with 16 bases between the two germline ends. The CDR3 totals 12 residues. CDR3 bases: TGCGCCACCCCCTTACCAGGTCCCGAGCAGTACTTC. As protein: CATPLPGPEQYF.

This clonotype came up a few times. Since a much larger clone is just one base distant, this may be a read error. The chain has TRBV5-6 and TRBJ1-1; D is possibly TRBD1 (5 bases). Trimming shortened V by 3 bases and J by 0 bases, and 12 bases separated the two germline ends. Germline lookup yields CDR1 SGHDT and CDR2 YYEEEE. This CDR3 spans 15 amino acids. The CDR3 loop reads CASSSGWGMNTEAFF. DNA of the CDR3: TGTGCCAGCAGCTCAGGGTGGGGAATGAACACTGAAGCTTTCTTT.

This clonotype was observed a handful of times. V is TRBV7-6 and J is TRBJ2-7; tentatively, D is TRBD1 (5 bases). V lost 0 bases and J lost 7, with 13 bases in between. CDR1 is SGHVS, CDR2 FNYEAQ, per germline. The CDR3 length is 14 residues. CDR3 bases: TGTGCCAGCAGCTTAGCGCCGACAGAGTATGAGCAGTACTTC. Residues: CASSLAPTEYEQYF.

V and J are TRBV12-3 or TRBV12-4 and TRBJ2-2; a weak D match, TRBD1 (5 bases). The CDR3 totals 16 residues. The ends were cut back, 5 bases at V and 0 bases at J, with 13 bases in the middle. Here the CDR3 reads CASSTLDIANTGELFF. CDR3 sequence (DNA): TGTGCCAGCAGTACCTTGGACATAGCGAACACCGGGGAGCTGTTTTTT.

This clonotype was seen a few times. The rearrangement joins TRBV20-1 to TRBJ2-1; the D is unclear. V was trimmed by 2 bases and J by 7 bases, leaving 12 bases between them. Germline V gene lookup returns CDR1 DFQATT and CDR2 SNEGSKA (reference sequence). This CDR3 has 13 amino acids. The CDR3 DNA follows: TGCAGTGCTAGAAACGTGGTAGGGAATGAGCAGTTCTTC. Translating it yields CSARNVVGNEQFF.

V gene TRBV28 combines with J gene TRBJ1-6; tentative D call: TRBD1 (6 bases). CDR3 length: 16 amino acids. V was pared by 3 bases and J by 9 bases, with 18 bases between. The germline V gene has CDR1 MDHEN and CDR2 SYDVKM. In nucleotides, the CDR3 is TGTGCCAGCAGTTTTTACGGCAGGGGTAATATTTCACCCCTCCACTTT. Its protein product is CASSFYGRGNISPLHF.

This clonotype was seen more than once but under ten times. This chain links TRBV20-1 with TRBJ2-7, with 9 bases fitting TRBD1. Looked up from germline, CDR1 is DFQATT and CDR2 is SNEGSKA (reference sequence). Trimming removed 4 bases from V and 1 base from J; junction bases left unmatched: 8. The CDR3 contains 15 residues. The DNA of the CDR3 is TGCAGTGCTACTGTTGGGACAGGGAGATCCTACGAGCAGTACTTC. Translated: CSATVGTGRSYEQYF.

About this clonotype: Possible read error: a much larger clone is one base away. The CDR3 is CASSLWQGNTGELFF. DNA of the CDR3: TGTGCCAGCAGTTTATGGCAGGGGAACACCGGGGAGCTGTTTTTT. The chain recombines TRBV12-3 or TRBV12-4 with TRBJ2-2, with D maybe TRBD1 (5 bases). This CDR3 is built from 15 residues. Trimming took 2 bases from V and 1 from J, leaving 8 bases between them.

The chain recombines TRBV7-8 with TRBJ2-3; 9 bases map to TRBD2. This CDR3 has 16 amino acids. The germline V gene encodes CDR1 SGHVS and CDR2 FQNEAQ. The J segment lost 6 bases and the V segment lost 5 bases, leaving 12 bases of the junction unmatched. DNA of the CDR3: TGTGCCAGCAGCCAGGGATCTAGCGGGGCGCGGGATACGCAGTATTTT. It encodes CASSQGSSGARDTQYF.

In its sample, this clonotype was seen a few times. The chain combines TRBV18 with TRBJ2-5, with D unclear. The germline V gene has CDR1 KGHSH and CDR2 LQKENI. The V end was cut by 6 bases, the J end by 5 bases, with 16 bases between. CDR3 length: 14 residues. The CDR3 sequence: CASSAIGLVETQYF. Here the CDR3 DNA reads TGTGCCAGCTCGGCCATTGGGCTAGTGGAGACCCAGTACTTC.

The gene calls are TRBV11-2 and TRBJ2-3; the match to TRBD2 covers 9 bases. The J segment lost 4 bases and the V segment lost 4 bases, leaving 6 bases of the junction unmatched. The CDR3 totals 15 residues. From germline, CDR1 is SGHAT and CDR2 FQNNGV. The CDR3 spells CASSSPGLAPDTQYF. The CDR3 coding sequence is TGTGCCAGCAGCTCGCCGGGACTAGCCCCAGATACGCAGTATTTT.

This rearrangement joins TRBV29-1 to TRBJ2-7; D ambiguous. The germline gives CDR1 SQVTM, CDR2 ANQGSEA. The CDR3 extends over 13 amino acids. The V end lost 5 bases, the J end lost 0 bases, and 11 bases lay between the germline ends. The chain's CDR3 is CSVSDTNSYEQYF. The CDR3 nucleotides read TGCAGCGTTTCCGACACCAACTCCTACGAGCAGTACTTC.

As regards this clonotype: The junction shows a germline mismatch at one end, possibly a read error. The chain carries TRBV12-3 or TRBV12-4 and TRBJ2-7, with D possibly matching TRBD2 (5 bases). The CDR3 spans 13 residues. The CDR3 is CASTLHGTYEQYF. The CDR3 nucleotides are TGTGCCAGCACTTTACACGGGACCTACGAGCAGTACTTC.

As concerns this clonotype: One end of the junction is discordant with germline, which a read error may explain. The CDR3: CASSSQGDTEAFF. In DNA, the CDR3 is TGTGCCAGCAGCTCCCAAGGGGACACTGAAGCTTTCTTT. The rearrangement links TRBV5-1 to TRBJ1-1, with a tentative D call TRBD1 (5 bases). Germline loops: CDR1 SGHRS, CDR2 YFSETQ. The length of the CDR3 is 13 residues.

A few counts support this clonotype. The gene calls are TRBV5-6 and TRBJ2-4, with D tentatively TRBD2 (5 bases). There are 15 residues in the CDR3. Trimming stripped 4 bases from V and 7 bases from J, with 18 bases between. The germline CDR1 and CDR2 sequences are SGHDT and YYEEEE. The DNA for the CDR3 is TGTGCCAGCAGCCGAAGGGCCGGAACGGGGAACATTCAGTACTTC. This sequence encodes CASSRRAGTGNIQYF.

The rearrangement joins TRBV20-1 to TRBJ2-6; tentative D call: TRBD1 (6 bases). The CDR3 runs to 16 residues. The germline V gene has CDR1 DFQATT and CDR2 SNEGSKA (reference sequence). V was cut by 6 bases and J by 4 bases, with 19 bases left in between. CDR3 sequence reads: CSAQGAGVAGANVLTF. Here the CDR3 DNA reads TGCAGTGCCCAAGGGGCAGGGGTGGCCGGGGCCAACGTCCTGACTTTC.

This chain connects TRBV10-3 to TRBJ2-1; D perhaps matches TRBD1 (6 bases). Germline lookup yields CDR1 ENHRY and CDR2 SYGVKD. Trimming took off 6 bases at V and 6 bases at J, with 18 bases between the two ends. CDR3 length: 15 residues. The CDR3 nucleotides are TGTGCCATCAGAGGGGACACGGGGCGGACCAATGAGCAGTTCTTC. Its protein product is CAIRGDTGRTNEQFF.

The rearrangement links TRBV5-1 to TRBJ2-1, with 8 bases that match TRBD2. This CDR3 comprises 16 residues. Germline CDR1 reads SGHRS; CDR2 reads YFSETQ. With 0 bases clipped from V and 3 bases from J, the junction kept 5 bases outside the gene matches. CDR3 sequence: CASSLAGTRIYNEQFF. As DNA, the CDR3 is TGCGCCAGCAGCTTGGCCGGGACTAGGATCTACAATGAGCAGTTCTTC.

The chain links TRBV12-3 or TRBV12-4 to TRBJ2-1; no clear D gene. The CDR3 extends over 13 amino acids. Trimming left V 3 bases short and J 6 bases short, with 9 bases between. In nucleotides, the CDR3 is TGTGCCAGCAGTTTTTGGTACGGCAATGAGCAGTTCTTC. Its protein product is CASSFWYGNEQFF.

The chain joins TRBV20-1 to TRBJ2-1; perhaps TRBD2 as D (5 bases). The CDR3 has 13 residues. Germline V gene sequence: CDR1 DFQATT, CDR2 SNEGSKA (reference sequence). In DNA, the CDR3 is TGCAGCTCCTTTGAGGGCTTTTACAATGAGCAGTTCTTC. Protein product: CSSFEGFYNEQFF.

This clonotype was seen a few times. The chain recombines TRBV4-3 with TRBJ2-1; 9 bases line up with TRBD2. The CDR3 sequence is 17 residues long. The junction had 17 bases not matched to a gene; V was cut back by 0 bases and J by 14 bases. The V gene's germline CDR1 is LGHNA and CDR2 YSLEER. Here the CDR3 DNA reads TGCGCCAGCAGCCAAGATTACTTTAGCGGGGGAGACATGCAGGAGTTCTTC. Its translation: CASSQDYFSGGDMQEFF.